The next 32 T cell receptor beta chains were all read from a single sample in a study of OX40 agonist ivuxolimab in advanced cancers. The method was immunoSEQ multiplex PCR; TCRdb's version includes in-frame clones alone and lacks a portion of them. The table has 65,000 or so clones, around 93% seen once. The sequences come from CD4+ or CD8+ T cells sorted from blood, collected in a trial of the OX40 agonist ivuxolimab. These receptors all come from an adult with an advanced solid tumor such as melanoma, head and neck, liver or kidney cancer.

This clone has only one observation. The chain is built from TRBV4-1 and TRBJ2-1, with unresolved D. Germline V gene data show CDR1 as MGHRA and CDR2 as YSYEKL. Trimming left V 6 bases short and J 4 bases short, with 10 bases between. CDR3 length: 13 residues. The CDR3 spells CASRKDAYNEQFF. DNA for the CDR3: TGCGCCAGCAGGAAAGACGCTTACAATGAGCAGTTCTTC.

The chain combines TRBV4-1 with TRBJ2-7; 8 bases fit TRBD2. The V gene's germline CDR1 is MGHRA and CDR2 YSYEKL. CDR3 length: 14 amino acids. Trimming cost V 4 bases and J 2 bases; bases outside gene matches: 4. The CDR3 coding sequence is TGCGCCAGCAGCCCAACTAGCGGCCCCTACGAGCAGTACTTC. Its translation is CASSPTSGPYEQYF.

This clone is medium-sized in the sample. The rearrangement joins TRBV6-6 to TRBJ2-2; the D is unclear. Germline V gives CDR1 MNHNY, CDR2 SVGAGI (reference sequence). Deletions cut 8 bases from V and 3 bases from J, with 4 bases between. CDR3 length: 11 amino acids. The CDR3 region is CASGYTGELFF. CDR3 sequence (DNA): TGTGCCAGCGGATACACCGGGGAGCTGTTTTTT.

V gene TRBV9 combines with J gene TRBJ2-3; no reliable D call. The CDR3 consists of 15 residues. Germline CDR1 is SGDLS and CDR2 is YYNGEE. V shed 0 bases and J shed 4 bases, with 12 bases lying between them. The CDR3 nucleotides read TGTGCCAGCAGCGTAGGTGGGCAGTCATCAGATACGCAGTATTTT. It yields the protein CASSVGGQSSDTQYF.

The chain combines TRBV13 with TRBJ1-2, with 9 bases aligning to TRBD1. Germline lookup yields CDR1 PRHDT and CDR2 FYEKMQ (reference sequence). The junction had 6 bases not matched to a gene; V was cut back by 5 bases and J by 5 bases. The CDR3 is made up of 14 amino acids. In nucleotides, the CDR3 is TGTGCCAGCAGCCAGGGACAGGGAGTTTATGGCTACACCTTC. It codes for CASSQGQGVYGYTF.

The chain recombines TRBV27 with TRBJ2-1; 7 positions match TRBD2. The CDR3 is made up of 14 amino acids. CDR1 is MNHEY, CDR2 SMNVEV, per germline (reference sequence). Trimming cost V 4 bases and J 10 bases; bases outside gene matches: 10. As DNA, the CDR3 is TGTGCCAGCAGTTCCCTAGCGGAACACACGGAGCAGTTCTTC. Translated, it gives CASSSLAEHTEQFF.

V usage is TRBV7-9 and J usage is TRBJ2-7; D possibly corresponds to TRBD1 (6 bases). Trimming took off 3 bases at V and 2 bases at J, with 17 bases between the two ends. Germline V gene lookup returns CDR1 SEHNR and CDR2 FQNEAQ (reference sequence). The CDR3 runs to 16 residues. CDR3 bases: TGTGCCAGCAGCTTTCCCGGGACAATGATCCCCTACGAGCAGTACTTC. Its protein is CASSFPGTMIPYEQYF.

As regards this clone: A far bigger clonotype differs at one base, so this is likely a read error. Other DNA sequences in the sample encode the same CDR3. This rearrangement joins TRBV9 to TRBJ1-1; 7 bases fit TRBD1. Per germline, CDR1 SGDLS and CDR2 YYNGEE. This CDR3 region has 15 residues. The CDR3 is CASRVGGGGGTEAFF. CDR3 sequence (DNA): TGTGCCAGCCGCGTAGGGGGAGGGGGCGGCACTGAAGCTTTCTTT. Combining the CDR3 with reference TRBV9 and TRBJ1-1 gives the whole variable domain DSGVTQTPKHLITATGQRVTLRCSPRSGDLSVYWYQQSLDQGLQFLIQYYNGEERAKGNILERFSAQQFPDLHSELNLSSLELGDSALYFCASRVGGGGGTEAFFGQGTRLTVV.

This chain joins TRBV4-1 and TRBJ1-1, with TRBD1 matching 8 bases. CDR3 length: 16 amino acids. V lost 4 bases and J lost 1; bases outside the gene matches: 8. CDR1 MGHRA and CDR2 YSYEKL come from the germline V gene. CDR3: CASSLAGTGTNTEAFF. The CDR3 DNA reads as TGCGCCAGCAGCCTTGCCGGGACAGGCACGAACACTGAAGCTTTCTTT.

The rearrangement joins TRBV11-2 to TRBJ1-6; no reliable D call. The CDR3 extends over 15 amino acids. V was shortened by 5 bases and J by 7 bases, with 15 bases between the two germline ends. Looked up from germline, CDR1 is SGHAT and CDR2 is FQNNGV. DNA for the CDR3: TGTGCCAGCAGCACTGTCTTGGGGAAAAATTCACCCCTCCACTTT. Protein: CASSTVLGKNSPLHF. The full variable domain, its missing parts supplied by reference TRBV11-2 and TRBJ1-6, is EAGVAQSPRYKIIEKRQSVAFWCNPISGHATLYWYQQILGQGPKLLIQFQNNGVVDDSQLPKDRFSAERLKGVDSTLKIQPAKLEDSAVYLCASSTVLGKNSPLHFGNGTRLTVT.

The CDR3 reads CASSPRGGSGNTIYF. CDR3 sequence (DNA): TGTGCCAGCAGCCCCCGAGGGGGCTCTGGAAACACCATATATTTT. This chain links TRBV5-6 with TRBJ1-3; D may be TRBD1 (6 bases). The CDR3 totals 15 residues. Germline CDR1 and CDR2: SGHDT and YYEEEE. V gave up 4 bases and J gave up 0 bases, with 11 bases separating them.

The chain couples TRBV11-2 to TRBJ2-3; D call uncertain. V dropped 1 base and J dropped 7 bases, with 6 bases sitting between them. CDR1 and CDR2 (germline): SGHAT, FQNNGV. This CDR3 has 12 residues. CDR3: CASSLGENTQYF. CDR3 sequence (DNA): TGTGCCAGCAGCTTAGGGGAAAATACGCAGTATTTT.

In this sample, this clone turned up once. V is TRBV13 and J is TRBJ1-2, with D unclear. V lost 0 bases, J lost 0 bases, and 5 bases lay in between. The germline CDR1 and CDR2 sequences are PRHDT and FYEKMQ (reference sequence). The length of the CDR3 is 14 residues. The CDR3 region has the DNA TGTGCCAGCAGCTTAGGCCGGTCTAACTATGGCTACACCTTC. Protein: CASSLGRSNYGYTF.

The gene calls are TRBV2 and TRBJ1-5; a possible D gene is TRBD1 (5 bases). Trimming cost V 7 bases and J 0 bases, with 13 bases left between them. CDR1 SNHLY and CDR2 FYNNEI come from the germline V gene. The CDR3 totals 15 residues. The CDR3 DNA is TGTGCCAGCATGGGGACTGCTGATAGCAATCAGCCCCAGCATTTT. Amino acids: CASMGTADSNQPQHF. Variable domain in full (rest from reference TRBV2 and TRBJ1-5): EPEVTQTPSHQVTQMGQEVILRCVPISNHLYFYWYRQILGQKVEFLVSFYNNEISEKSEIFDDQFSVERPDGSNFTLKIRSTKLEDSAMYFCASMGTADSNQPQHFGDGTRLSIL.

The V gene is TRBV7-9, the J gene TRBJ2-7; D uncertain. CDR3 length: 13 amino acids. V lost 0 bases and J 3 bases, leaving 6 bases between the germline ends. CDR1 SEHNR and CDR2 FQNEAQ come from the germline V gene (reference sequence). The CDR3 region has the DNA TGTGCCAGCAGCTTAGCCGTGGGCTACGAGCAGTACTTC. It is translated as CASSLAVGYEQYF.

CDR3 sequence: CASSLSLVSDTQYF. CDR3 coding DNA: TGTGCCAGCAGCCTAAGCCTAGTTTCAGATACGCAGTATTTT. V gene TRBV4-2 combines with J gene TRBJ2-3; D is unclear. Trimming pared 4 bases from V and 4 bases from J, leaving 12 bases between. Germline assignment: CDR1 LGHNA and CDR2 YNFKEQ. This CDR3 is 14 amino acids long.

This sequence joins TRBV27 and TRBJ2-2; TRBD1 matches 11 bases. The CDR3 has 16 residues. The V gene's germline CDR1 is MNHEY and CDR2 SMNVEV (reference sequence). J lost 7 bases, V lost 4 bases, and 8 bases had no gene match. CDR3 nucleotide sequence: TGTGCCAGCAGTTCCCTGGGACAGGGGGGGATCGGGGAGCTGTTTTTT. Encoded protein: CASSSLGQGGIGELFF.

This chain uses TRBV5-5 with TRBJ2-5, with D perhaps TRBD1 (5 bases). V lost 5 bases, J lost 0 bases, and 11 bases lay in between. Germline V gives CDR1 SGHKS, CDR2 YYEKEE (reference sequence). The CDR3 runs to 14 residues. CDR3 bases: TGTGCCAGCAGAGACTTGACAGACCAAGAGACCCAGTACTTC. Amino acids: CASRDLTDQETQYF. Drawing the rest from reference TRBV5-5 and TRBJ2-5, the complete variable domain is DAGVTQSPTHLIKTRGQQVTLRCSPISGHKSVSWYQQVLGQGPQFIFQYYEKEERGRGNFPDRFSARQFPNYSSELNVNALLLGDSALYLCASRDLTDQETQYFGPGTRLLVL.

This clone has a single count. This chain links TRBV7-9 with TRBJ1-4, with 7 bases that match TRBD1. V lost 5 bases and J lost 6; bases outside the gene matches: 12. Germline assignment: CDR1 SEHNR and CDR2 FQNEAQ (reference sequence). This CDR3 has 16 residues. The CDR3 protein is CASSPYPRGRDEKLFF. As DNA, the CDR3 is TGTGCCAGCAGCCCCTACCCGAGGGGGCGGGATGAAAAACTGTTTTTT.

This chain links TRBV9 with TRBJ2-1, with D perhaps TRBD1 or TRBD2 (6 bases each). Trimming removed 0 bases at V and 6 bases at J, with 16 bases between. CDR1 and CDR2 from the germline V gene are SGDLS and YYNGEE. This CDR3 region has 16 residues. The CDR3, as DNA: TGTGCCAGCAGCGTAGGAGGGGGGACTCTGCGCAATGAGCAGTTCTTC. Its translation is CASSVGGGTLRNEQFF.

This clone was seen once. This chain uses TRBV6-1 with TRBJ2-7; D is possibly TRBD1 (6 bases). Germline CDR1 MNHNS, CDR2 SASEGT. V was trimmed by 3 bases and J by 2 bases, leaving 14 bases between them. The CDR3 is 15 amino acids. The CDR3 coding sequence is TGTGCCAGCAGTGAGCCCGGACAGATTACCTACGAGCAGTACTTC. This encodes CASSEPGQITYEQYF.

This chain connects TRBV5-5 to TRBJ1-2; 8 nucleotides agree with TRBD1. The CDR3 loop spans 13 amino acids. Germline V gives CDR1 SGHKS, CDR2 YYEKEE (reference sequence). Trimming removed 5 bases from V and 8 bases from J; junction bases left unmatched: 8. CDR3 residues: CASSGQGGWGYTF. The CDR3, as DNA: TGTGCCAGCAGTGGACAGGGAGGTTGGGGCTACACCTTC.

V and J are TRBV5-6 and TRBJ1-5; perhaps TRBD1 as D (6 bases). V was shortened by 3 bases and J by 1 base, with 17 bases between the two germline ends. The CDR3 covers 17 residues. Germline CDR1 SGHDT, CDR2 YYEEEE. This CDR3 reads CASSSLGGAESNQPQHF. The CDR3 bases are TGTGCCAGCAGCTCATTGGGGGGCGCAGAAAGCAATCAGCCCCAGCATTTT.

This rearrangement joins TRBV7-2 to TRBJ2-2; TRBD2 matches 13 bases. Germline V CDR1 and CDR2: SGHTA, FQGNSA. This CDR3 comprises 18 residues. Trimming removed 6 bases from V and 4 bases from J; junction bases left unmatched: 11. The CDR3 nucleotides read TGTGCCAGCAGAGATACTAGCGGGGGGGCGTTTAGCACCGGGGAGCTGTTTTTT. Translated, it gives CASRDTSGGAFSTGELFF.

This chain joins TRBV5-5 and TRBJ2-1, with D possibly TRBD2 on 5 matching bases. The V and J ends lost 6 bases and 2 bases respectively, with 15 bases between them. Per germline, CDR1 SGHKS and CDR2 YYEKEE (reference sequence). CDR3 length: 15 amino acids. CDR3 sequence: CASNPRSGPYNEQFF. The CDR3 DNA reads TGTGCCAGCAACCCCCGGAGCGGCCCCTACAATGAGCAGTTCTTC. Full variable domain (outside the CDR3, taken from reference TRBV5-5 and TRBJ2-1): DAGVTQSPTHLIKTRGQQVTLRCSPISGHKSVSWYQQVLGQGPQFIFQYYEKEERGRGNFPDRFSARQFPNYSSELNVNALLLGDSALYLCASNPRSGPYNEQFFGPGTRLTVL.

This clone was recorded a few times. This rearrangement joins TRBV13 to TRBJ1-5, with 9 bases matching TRBD1. Germline V gene lookup returns CDR1 PRHDT and CDR2 FYEKMQ (reference sequence). The CDR3 extends over 16 amino acids. J lost 3 bases, V lost 4 bases, and 7 bases had no gene match. CDR3 loop: CASSSSGTGINQPQHF. DNA of the CDR3: TGTGCCAGCAGCTCATCCGGGACAGGGATCAATCAGCCCCAGCATTTT.

The chain links TRBV4-1 to TRBJ2-7; a possible D gene is TRBD2 (6 bases). Trimming shortened V by 1 base and J by 1 base, and 14 bases separated the two germline ends. The germline gives CDR1 MGHRA, CDR2 YSYEKL. The CDR3 extends over 16 amino acids. CDR3 amino acids: CASSQGLATRSYEQYF. CDR3 DNA sequence: TGCGCCAGCAGCCAAGGGCTAGCGACCAGATCCTACGAGCAGTACTTC.

The chain recombines TRBV5-3 with TRBJ2-3; TRBD2 matches 9 bases. TRBV5-3 is an ORF, and what it does is uncertain. V lost 4 bases and J lost 2; bases outside the gene matches: 8. CDR3 length: 16 amino acids. CDR3 loop: CARSLEREDATDTQYF. The CDR3 bases are TGTGCCAGAAGCCTAGAGCGGGAGGACGCCACAGATACGCAGTATTTT.

The V and J genes are TRBV19 and TRBJ2-7; D ambiguous. This CDR3 is built from 15 residues. Germline CDR1 LNHDA, CDR2 SQIVND (reference sequence). V lost 4 bases and J lost 0, with 13 bases in between. CDR3 in amino acids: CASSNSWTGSYEQYF. CDR3 coding DNA: TGTGCCAGTAGTAATTCATGGACGGGCTCCTACGAGCAGTACTTC.

V usage is TRBV27 and J usage is TRBJ2-5; D call uncertain. This CDR3 is 14 amino acids long. Germline V lookup: CDR1 MNHEY, CDR2 SMNVEV (reference sequence). V shed 2 bases and J shed 1 base, with 8 bases lying between them. In DNA form, the CDR3 reads TGTGCCAGCAGTTTAACCGGCAGCCAAGAGACCCAGTACTTC. This encodes CASSLTGSQETQYF.

V gene TRBV29-1 combines with J gene TRBJ2-3; tentative D call: TRBD1 (6 bases). Germline V lookup: CDR1 SQVTM, CDR2 ANQGSEA. Trimming pared 6 bases from V and 6 bases from J, leaving 19 bases between. The CDR3 has 14 amino acids. The CDR3 DNA reads TGCAGCGTAGAACAGGGATTTAATTCGGATACGCAGTATTTT. This encodes CSVEQGFNSDTQYF.

V gene TRBV27 combines with J gene TRBJ1-1, with TRBD1 as a possible D gene (6 bases). This CDR3 is built from 14 residues. V gave up 6 bases and J gave up 2 bases, with 13 bases separating them. The germline V gene has CDR1 MNHEY and CDR2 SMNVEV (reference sequence). CDR3 DNA: TGTGCCAGCAGAAGGGGGACGAGAAACACTGAAGCTTTCTTT. This sequence encodes CASRRGTRNTEAFF.